This is a list of T cell receptor beta chains from one sample in a study of blood T cells in healthy people across ages. MiXCR was run by TCRdb on the 5' RACE reads, yielding one entry per CDR3 protein. The repertoire has about 1,400,000 distinct CDR3 sequences, approximately 63% of them found once; the top ten carry more than 6%. Sequences were obtained from blood. These receptors came from a man aged 18 to 29 in good health. Both conserved end residues are part of each CDR3. D genes are given only for firm matches. Rows may omit the clone size; those that give it use once, few, many or a size class.

abundance: .
d_gene: TRBD1
j_gene: TRBJ2-7
v_gene: TRBV10-3
CDR3aa: CAISETGGLNPYEQYF
CDR3nt: TGTGCCATCTCTGAGACAGGGGGCCTTAACCCCTACGAGCAGTACTTC

abundance: few
d_gene: .
j_gene: TRBJ2-7
v_gene: TRBV10-3
CDR3aa: CAISDPGTSYEQYF
CDR3nt: TGTGCCATCAGTGATCCCGGGACGAGCTACGAGCAGTACTTC

abundance: .
d_gene: .
j_gene: TRBJ2-1
v_gene: TRBV4-1
CDR3aa: CASSQRSGGDNEQFF
CDR3nt: TGCGCCAGCAGCCAACGAAGCGGAGGCGACAATGAGCAGTTCTTC

abundance: .
d_gene: TRBD2
j_gene: TRBJ2-7
v_gene: TRBV29-1
CDR3aa: CSARTSPNEQYF
CDR3nt: TGCAGCGCCCGGACTAGCCCCAACGAGCAGTACTTC

abundance: many
d_gene: TRBD1
j_gene: TRBJ2-7
v_gene: TRBV27
CDR3aa: CASSFGTGPYEQYF
CDR3nt: TGTGCCAGCAGTTTCGGGACAGGGCCCTACGAGCAGTACTTC

abundance: .
d_gene: TRBD1
j_gene: TRBJ2-7
v_gene: TRBV25-1
CDR3aa: CASSEGPRTGAYEQYF
CDR3nt: TGTGCCAGCAGTGAAGGGCCCCGGACAGGGGCCTACGAGCAGTACTTC

abundance: .
d_gene: .
j_gene: TRBJ2-2
v_gene: TRBV6-1
CDR3aa: CATPWVVTGELFF
CDR3nt: TGTGCCACCCCATGGGTGGTTACCGGGGAGCTGTTTTTT

abundance: few
d_gene: .
j_gene: TRBJ2-5
v_gene: TRBV6-5
CDR3aa: CASSRGQLKETQYF
CDR3nt: TGTGCCAGCAGTAGAGGACAGTTAAAAGAGACCCAGTACTTC

abundance: few
d_gene: TRBD2
j_gene: TRBJ2-3
v_gene: TRBV4-3
CDR3aa: CASSQAVTSGGSLGTDTQYF
CDR3nt: TGCGCCAGCAGCCAAGCGGTGACTAGCGGGGGGAGCCTAGGCACAGATACGCAGTATTTT

abundance: .
d_gene: TRBD1
j_gene: TRBJ2-3
v_gene: TRBV24-1
CDR3aa: CATSDRQGGADTQYF
CDR3nt: TGTGCCACCAGTGACCGACAGGGGGGTGCAGATACGCAGTATTTT

abundance: .
d_gene: .
j_gene: TRBJ1-2
v_gene: TRBV9
CDR3aa: CASSPRTVNYGYTF
CDR3nt: TGTGCCAGCAGCCCCAGGACAGTTAACTATGGCTACACCTTC

abundance: .
d_gene: .
j_gene: TRBJ1-6
v_gene: TRBV27
CDR3aa: CASSSGVVAPLHF
CDR3nt: TGTGCCAGCAGTTCAGGGGTAGTAGCACCCCTCCACTTT

abundance: .
d_gene: .
j_gene: TRBJ2-3
v_gene: TRBV29-1
CDR3aa: CSVVDKIMWDTQYF
CDR3nt: TGCAGCGTTGTGGACAAGATTATGTGGGATACGCAGTATTTT

abundance: .
d_gene: TRBD1
j_gene: TRBJ1-6
v_gene: TRBV5-1
CDR3aa: CASSLGQGGNSPPHF
CDR3nt: TGCGCCAGCAGCCTGGGACAGGGTGGTAATTCACCCCCCCACTTT

abundance: .
d_gene: .
j_gene: TRBJ2-5
v_gene: TRBV3-1
CDR3aa: CASSTRTVTETRYF
CDR3nt: TGTGCCAGCAGCACTCGGACAGTAACGGAGACCCGGTACTTC

abundance: .
d_gene: .
j_gene: TRBJ2-5
v_gene: TRBV4-2
CDR3aa: CASSQEEQGGQETQYF
CDR3nt: TGTGCCAGCAGCCAAGAGGAACAGGGAGGCCAAGAGACCCAGTACTTC

abundance: once
d_gene: TRBD1
j_gene: TRBJ2-1
v_gene: TRBV29-1
CDR3aa: CSVQRTGNYNEQFF
CDR3nt: TGCAGCGTTCAAAGGACAGGGAACTACAATGAGCAGTTCTTC

abundance: .
d_gene: .
j_gene: TRBJ2-5
v_gene: TRBV6-5
CDR3aa: CASSTLGTQETQYF
CDR3nt: TGTGCCAGCAGTACCCTGGGGACCCAAGAGACCCAGTACTTC

abundance: .
d_gene: TRBD1
j_gene: TRBJ1-1
v_gene: TRBV2
CDR3aa: CASRGTGVGTEAFF
CDR3nt: TGTGCCAGCAGGGGGACAGGGGTCGGCACTGAAGCTTTCTTT

abundance: .
d_gene: .
j_gene: TRBJ2-7
v_gene: TRBV6-5
CDR3aa: CASRGRDSYEQYF
CDR3nt: TGTGCCAGCAGGGGCAGGGACTCCTACGAGCAGTACTTC

abundance: .
d_gene: TRBD1
j_gene: TRBJ1-4
v_gene: TRBV12-3/TRBV12-4
CDR3aa: CASRLDRGSTNEKLFF
CDR3nt: TGTGCCAGCAGACTGGACAGGGGGTCGACTAATGAAAAACTGTTTTTT

abundance: .
d_gene: .
j_gene: TRBJ1-2
v_gene: TRBV20-1
CDR3aa: CSAPRPNYGYTF
CDR3nt: TGCAGTGCTCCGCGACCGAACTATGGCTACACCTTC

abundance: few
d_gene: .
j_gene: TRBJ2-3
v_gene: TRBV4-1
CDR3aa: CASSQRDGLTDTQYF
CDR3nt: TGCGCCAGCAGCCAACGCGACGGACTCACAGATACGCAGTATTTT

abundance: few
d_gene: .
j_gene: TRBJ1-1
v_gene: TRBV7-9
CDR3aa: CASSLVQGIAEAFF
CDR3nt: TGTGCCAGCAGCTTAGTTCAGGGAATCGCTGAAGCTTTCTTT

abundance: .
d_gene: .
j_gene: TRBJ1-6
v_gene: TRBV5-1
CDR3aa: CASSESQGSYNSPLHF
CDR3nt: TGCGCCAGCAGCGAATCACAGGGCTCCTATAATTCACCCCTCCACTTT

abundance: few
d_gene: .
j_gene: TRBJ2-7
v_gene: TRBV7-9
CDR3aa: CASRPGTPSSYEQYF
CDR3nt: TGTGCCAGCAGACCCGGGACGCCTAGCTCCTACGAGCAGTACTTC

abundance: few
d_gene: .
j_gene: TRBJ1-5
v_gene: TRBV6-1
CDR3aa: CASRTGSNQPQHF
CDR3nt: TGTGCCAGCAGAACAGGGAGCAATCAGCCCCAGCATTTT

abundance: few
d_gene: .
j_gene: TRBJ2-7
v_gene: TRBV4-1
CDR3aa: CASSQFAGEGSEQYF
CDR3nt: TGCGCCAGCAGCCAATTCGCTGGAGAGGGAAGCGAGCAGTACTTC

abundance: .
d_gene: TRBD1
j_gene: TRBJ2-3
v_gene: TRBV9
CDR3aa: CASSVTAGGRTDTQYF
CDR3nt: TGTGCCAGCAGCGTAACTGCAGGGGGCAGGACAGATACGCAGTATTTT

abundance: few
d_gene: .
j_gene: TRBJ2-6
v_gene: TRBV5-1
CDR3aa: CASSLGDWAHGANVLTF
CDR3nt: TGCGCCAGCAGCTTGGGTGATTGGGCCCATGGGGCCAACGTCCTGACTTTC

abundance: .
d_gene: TRBD2
j_gene: TRBJ2-3
v_gene: TRBV5-1
CDR3aa: CASSFQGLAGPTDTQYF
CDR3nt: TGCGCCAGCAGCTTCCAGGGACTAGCGGGACCCACAGATACGCAGTATTTT

abundance: .
d_gene: TRBD1
j_gene: TRBJ1-2
v_gene: TRBV27
CDR3aa: CASSPYPWTGEYGYTF
CDR3nt: TGTGCCAGCAGTCCTTACCCTTGGACAGGGGAGTATGGCTACACCTTC

abundance: .
d_gene: .
j_gene: TRBJ2-5
v_gene: TRBV25-1
CDR3aa: CASSVGHVQETQYF
CDR3nt: TGTGCCAGCAGTGTTGGGCACGTGCAAGAGACCCAGTACTTC

abundance: .
d_gene: .
j_gene: TRBJ1-6
v_gene: TRBV2
CDR3aa: CASSQPRFLHF
CDR3nt: TGTGCCAGCTCACAGCCCCGGTTCCTCCACTTT

abundance: .
d_gene: .
j_gene: TRBJ2-5
v_gene: TRBV4-1
CDR3aa: CASSQFGDKEETQYF
CDR3nt: TGCGCCAGCAGCCAATTCGGGGACAAAGAAGAGACCCAGTACTTC

abundance: .
d_gene: .
j_gene: TRBJ2-5
v_gene: TRBV20-1
CDR3aa: CSAQLSEETQYF
CDR3nt: TGCAGTGCGCAGCTTAGCGAAGAGACCCAGTACTTC

abundance: .
d_gene: TRBD2
j_gene: TRBJ2-3
v_gene: TRBV28
CDR3aa: CASSFAGGALRYTQYF
CDR3nt: TGTGCCAGCAGTTTCGCGGGGGGAGCCCTTCGGTATACGCAGTATTTT

abundance: .
d_gene: TRBD1
j_gene: TRBJ1-1
v_gene: TRBV20-1
CDR3aa: CSATGQGVAEAFF
CDR3nt: TGCAGTGCAACTGGACAGGGGGTAGCTGAAGCTTTCTTT

abundance: few
d_gene: TRBD2
j_gene: TRBJ2-4
v_gene: TRBV20-1
CDR3aa: CSAGPTSGRLKNIQYF
CDR3nt: TGCAGTGCTGGACCAACTAGCGGGAGATTGAAAAACATTCAGTACTTC

abundance: .
d_gene: TRBD1
j_gene: TRBJ1-2
v_gene: TRBV28
CDR3aa: CASSPRTGHLFNYGYTF
CDR3nt: TGTGCCAGCAGCCCTCGGACAGGGCACCTGTTTAACTATGGCTACACCTTC

abundance: .
d_gene: .
j_gene: TRBJ2-5
v_gene: TRBV25-1
CDR3aa: CASSEFSTEGGKTQYF
CDR3nt: TGTGCCAGCAGTGAATTCTCGACCGAAGGTGGAAAGACCCAGTACTTC